This TCR beta chain was retrieved from a study of shared clonotypes between healthy human individuals (dated by TCRdb to the early 2020s). For context, the study as a whole: Two women and three men aged 18 to 49 years were included in the cohort. For each donor, three plates each were used for CD4 naive and CD4 memory, two plates were used for CD8 naive, and one plate was used for CD8 memory. Blood TCR repertoires of about five healthy adults were deeply sequenced to estimate repertoire size and the extent of clonotype sharing between individuals. To increase sequencing depth and limit assay-specific biases, different laboratories used diverse techniques to prepare libraries and sequence TCR repertoires. Per donor, leukapheresis produced somewhere between about 0.9 and 9.5 billion PBMCs.

What the authors observed across the whole study: Around 5.4% of naive CD4, around 3.5% of naive CD8, approximately 2% of memory CD4, and around 0.4% of memory CD8 clonotypes were shared across a few donors. Based on pairwise subsampling, the degree of clonotype sharing among donors was expected to be affected by sequencing depth. Rarefaction of sorted-subset datasets indicated incomplete sequencing despite the large sequencing depth. Clonotypes shared by all four sorted-subset donors showed higher generation probabilities than non-shared clonotypes. The small number of donors limited the genetic and exposure-history diversity represented. Only blood was sampled, and tissue TCR repertoires likely differ from those in blood. Estimated clonotype richness was generally larger for naive than for memory subsets.

In the germline V gene, CDR1 corresponds to SGHVS and CDR2 to FQNEAQ. Cut back by 5 bases and 0 bases, the V and J ends lie 20 bases apart. Including the terminal cysteine and phenylalanine, the CDR3 comprises 18 residues. Of all the DNA, just the CDR3 is kept, 54 bases in frame from base 1. Donors were healthy HIV-negative adults with no recently reported acute infections or vaccinations. Every donor was a Caucasian adult living in Nashville, Tennessee, USA. CD4+ T cells were enriched by magnetic negative selection, after which naive cells were positively selected on CD45RA and the negative fraction was taken as the memory subset. After blood collection by leukapheresis, PBMCs were isolated using Ficoll-Histopaque density gradient centrifugation and then cryopreserved in the vapor phase of liquid nitrogen. Purity and quantity of every magnetically sorted T cell population were checked by analytical flow cytometry. Each sorted fraction had its genomic DNA isolated and then quantified by UV absorbance on a Nanodrop 2000c.

Comments on this clone: No cognate antigen has been identified for it. There are no base qualities to consult, and no much larger clone falls within one base.

TCR CDR3 regions were amplified from genomic DNA by multiplex PCR using the deep immunoSEQ assay. Genomic DNA extracted from each cell subset was distributed evenly over all wells of several immunoSEQ 96-well plates, and each plate served as one replicate. For sorted subsets, around 200 ng genomic DNA, equal to tens of thousands of T cell genomes, was loaded into each replicate PCR. Purified libraries were quantified with a Qubit 3.0 fluorometer, sized on a Bioanalyzer 2100, and re-quantified with the KAPA Library Quantification kit. A separate single-read 150-cycle Illumina NextSeq 550 flow cell was used to sequence each immunoSEQ 96-well plate. The original pipeline was this. Because the immunoSEQ output included only junctional sequences and no quality scores, the filtering could not be the same as the filtering used for full-length reads. Sequences were annotated with PyIR, a Python wrapper for IgBLAST v1.9, using IMGT germline references to assign V/J genes and CDR3. Any read was removed if the V/J assignment was weak (E-value above 1e-6), the CDR3 was missing, or the read contained stop codons, out-of-frame junctions, or ambiguous translated residues. V3J clonotypes were defined as sequences sharing the same inferred V gene, J gene, and CDR3 amino acid sequence. Percentage overlap between repertoires was calculated by dividing the number of shared unique clonotypes by the size of the smaller repertoire. RTK rarefaction, the Chao1 estimator, and Recon v2.1 estimates of unobserved clonotypes were used to assess repertoire richness. Generation probabilities for all TCRbeta clonotypes obtained by the gDNA method from several donors were computed using OLGA. What TCRdb holds here is the immuneACCESS table cut down to in-frame rearrangements. Part of the clones is not present; checked against another copy, under half of the missing clones reflect an unresolved V gene, and the others are unexplained. D and trimming were read from the DNA, whereas the V and J calls and clone size are those reported in that table. Counted in this sample were roughly 2.5 million clones; roughly nine tenths of them appeared once. Roughly 0.15% of the sample goes to the ten largest clones.

The receptor comes from a man between 18 and 35 years old in good health. Sample: naive CD4+ T cells sorted from blood. The cell subset or site label on this specimen signifies: CD45RA+ positively selected. This sequence uses TRBV7-8 and TRBJ2-1, with no reliable assignment of the D segment. The DNA sequence is as follows: TGTGCCAGCAGCGTAGGTAAGAGACTCCCGAGCTCCTACAATGAGCAGTTCTTC. It is translated as CASSVGKRLPSSYNEQFF. Reference TRBV7-8 and TRBJ2-1 genes cover what lies past the CDR3, so the full variable domain is GAGVSQSPRYKVAKRGQDVALRCDPISGHVSLFWYQQALGQGPEFLTYFQNEAQLDKSGLPSDRFFAERPEGSVSTLKIQRTQQEDSAVYLCASSVGKRLPSSYNEQFFGPGTRLTVL.